This is a list of T cell receptor beta chains from one sample in a study of blood T cell repertoires in COVID-19. Assay: immunoSEQ multiplex PCR; the TCRdb copy retains only in-frame clones and omits some. The repertoire holds over 200,000 clones, with roughly 90% as singletons. Sequenced input: PBMCs or T cells enriched from blood (not recorded which). The receptors stem from a man aged 40-55 years who had recovered from COVID-19. CDR3s include the opening cysteine and the closing phenylalanine or tryptophan. A D gene is named only where the DNA matches it firmly. The size of a clone is reported for some rows only, either as once, few or many, or as a class for expanded clones.

clone_size j_call v_call d_call cdr3_nt cdr3_aa
NA TRBJ2-5 TRBV19 NA TGTGCCAGTAAGAAGGGGGTTGGAGAGACCCAGTACTTC CASKKGVGETQYF
NA TRBJ2-1 TRBV7-9 NA TGTGCCAGCAGCCCGGGTGGGGGCTCTGAGCAGTTCTTC CASSPGGGSEQFF
NA TRBJ2-3 TRBV20-1 TRBD2 TGCAGTGCTAGTCTAGGGAGGGGCACAGATACGCAGTATTTT CSASLGRGTDTQYF
NA TRBJ2-2 TRBV11-3 TRBD2 TGTGCCAGCAGCCCACTAGCGACGAACACCGGGGAGCTGTTTTTT CASSPLATNTGELFF
NA TRBJ2-7 TRBV7-9 TRBD1 TGTGCCAGCAGCATAACCGGGACAGGGTATTACGAGCAGTACTTC CASSITGTGYYEQYF
NA TRBJ2-5 TRBV3-1/TRBV3-2 NA TGTGCCAGCAGCCAAGATAGAGGGTATCAGACCCAGTACTTC CASSQDRGYQTQYF
NA TRBJ1-1 TRBV3-1/TRBV3-2 NA TGTGCCAGCAGCCAAGTAATGAACACTGAAGCTTTCTTT CASSQVMNTEAFF
NA TRBJ1-6 TRBV10-3 TRBD1 TGTGCCATCAGTTTGGGACAGGGGAGTTCACCCCTCCACTTT CAISLGQGSSPLHF
many TRBJ2-7 TRBV9 TRBD1 TGTGCCAGCAGCCCCGGACAGGGCTACGAGCAGTACTTC CASSPGQGYEQYF
NA TRBJ2-7 TRBV3-1/TRBV3-2 NA TGTGCCAGCAGCCGATCTGGCGGAGGGGGGGTCTACGAGCAGTACTTC CASSRSGGGGVYEQYF
NA TRBJ1-1 TRBV3-1/TRBV3-2 NA TGTGCCAGCAGCCGGGGGGAAATTCGCACTGAAGCTTTCTTT CASSRGEIRTEAFF
NA TRBJ1-2 TRBV18 TRBD1 TGTGCCAGCTCACCGGCAGGGGGGAGTTCCTATGGCTACACCTTC CASSPAGGSSYGYTF
NA TRBJ1-3 TRBV5-4 TRBD1 TGTGCCAGCAGCTTGGACAGGGGGGACGGAAACACCATATATTTT CASSLDRGDGNTIYF
NA TRBJ2-1 TRBV19 TRBD2 TGTGCCAGTACCGATATAGCGGGGGGGATATACAATGAGCAGTTCTTC CASTDIAGGIYNEQFF
NA TRBJ2-7 TRBV3-1/TRBV3-2 TRBD2 TGTGCCAGCAGCCAACCCCCAGCTAGCGGGAGAATAGACGAGCAGTACTTC CASSQPPASGRIDEQYF
few TRBJ1-4 TRBV6-5 NA TGTGCCAGCAGTTACAGTTTGGAGACCGCTGAAAAACTGTTTTTT CASSYSLETAEKLFF
NA TRBJ2-7 TRBV7-2 TRBD2 TGTGCCAGCAGCTTTGGTGGGCGTGAGGCGGGAGGTAAAGAGCAGTACTTC CASSFGGREAGGKEQYF
NA TRBJ1-3 TRBV11-2 TRBD1 TGTGCCAGCAGCAGAGACAGGGGATCTGGAAACACCATATATTTT CASSRDRGSGNTIYF
NA TRBJ1-1 TRBV2 TRBD1 TGTGCCAGCATGCAGTCGGCGGGACAGAAGAACACTGAAGCTTTCTTT CASMQSAGQKNTEAFF
NA TRBJ2-1 TRBV19 NA TGTGCCAGTAGTGTTGAGGCTCGGTCTCGAGGTGAGCAGTTCTTC CASSVEARSRGEQFF
NA TRBJ1-1 TRBV5-6 NA TGTGCCAGCAGCTTCGGTAGGGGTAGCACTGAAGCTTTCTTT CASSFGRGSTEAFF
NA TRBJ1-1 TRBV3-1/TRBV3-2 NA TGTGCCAGCAGCCAAGCCGGAGGCTGGTCAGTACCCAACACTGAAGCTTTCTTT CASSQAGGWSVPNTEAFF
NA TRBJ2-7 TRBV12-3/TRBV12-4 TRBD2 TGTGCCAGTACCGGACTAGTCGCGTACGAGCAGTACTTC CASTGLVAYEQYF
NA TRBJ1-1 TRBV7-9 NA TGTGCCAGCAGCAACAACCTACAGGGTCTGGGCACTGAAGCTTTCTTT CASSNNLQGLGTEAFF
once TRBJ1-2 TRBV19 TRBD1 TGTGCCAGTAGAGGTTCGGGACAGGGTAACTATGGCTACACCTTC CASRGSGQGNYGYTF
NA TRBJ1-1 TRBV5-1 TRBD1 TGCGCCAGCAGCATCGGACAGGGCTTGCGGAACACTGAAGCTTTCTTT CASSIGQGLRNTEAFF
NA TRBJ2-7 TRBV4-2 TRBD1 TGTGCCAGCAGCCAAGTGGAGACAGGGCCTTACGAGCAGTACTTC CASSQVETGPYEQYF